This T cell receptor beta chain derives from a study of identical twins. Regarding the study as a whole: Out-of-frame beta chain sequences displayed weaker excess sharing between twins. There were fewer insertions in abundant cord blood beta clonotypes, but memory repertoires showed no such pattern. Out-of-frame alpha sequences that twins shared showed excess low generation probability.

TCRdb ran MiXCR on the 5' RACE reads and lists one entry per CDR3 protein. Of under 300,000 distinct CDR3 sequences in the sample, about 13% were seen once. The CDR3 runs to 15 residues. Germline V CDR1 and CDR2: MDHEN, SYDVKM. With V trimmed by 6 bases and J by 4 bases, 9 bases remained unmatched. This clonotype was counted a few times. Antigen: not known. The same specimen was also included in a second study, on yellow fever vaccine responses in identical twins.

This chain uses TRBV28 with TRBJ1-3; the match to TRBD1 covers 7 bases. This sequence was found in a woman aged 18 to 35 in good health. Material for sequencing was memory (CD45RO+) T cells sorted from blood. The CDR3: CASRRRQGMGNTIYF. CDR3 bases: TGTGCCAGCAGGCGTCGACAGGGTATGGGAAACACCATATATTTT.